Sequencing of this T cell receptor beta chain was carried out in a study of a mutant IDH1 vaccine in newly diagnosed glioma. Overall study: Patients got radiotherapy, temozolomide, or both beforehand, and most got both.

Remarks on this clone: Its antigen remains unknown.

Here immunoSEQ multiplex PCR was the method, and the copy in TCRdb shows in-frame clones only, minus some. The table includes tens of thousands of clones, roughly 84% detected once. The V end lost 3 bases, the J end lost 4 bases, and 13 bases lay between the germline ends. Germline V gives CDR1 SGHTA, CDR2 FQGNSA. The CDR3 is made up of 15 amino acids. Time point reported: week 35, safety follow-up. Vaccine doses each comprised 300 ug of mutant IDH1 20-mer peptide, with topical imiquimod. Eight vaccine doses were administered to patients at weeks 1, 3, 5, 7, 11, 15, 19 and 23. Sequencing used PBMCs, obtained from a glioma patient whose treatment included an IDH1 peptide vaccine. J is TRBJ1-3 and V is TRBV7-2; tentative D call: TRBD1 (5 bases). The clonotype was recovered from a man between 18 and 29 years old with glioma. The CDR3 loop is CASSLGPSPGNTIYF. CDR3 bases: TGTGCCAGCAGCTTGGGACCCTCTCCGGGAAACACCATATATTTT.